A selection of T cell receptor beta chains follows, all from one sample in a study of glioma-infiltrating T cells after dendritic cell vaccination. Using immunoSEQ multiplex PCR, the repertoire was profiled, and TCRdb retains in-frame clones only, with some absent. This sample has roughly 100,000 clones, with roughly 87% found just once. The input for sequencing was blood, taken after dendritic cell vaccination. The receptors stem from a human donor with glioblastoma. The CDR3 runs from the conserved cysteine through the conserved F or W. A D gene is named only where the DNA matches it firmly. Clone sizes are given selectively: once, few, many, or a class where the clone is expanded.

D	J	length	size	V	CDR3	DNA
TRBD2	TRBJ2-3	15	NA	TRBV9	CASSASSGGWDTQYF	TGTGCCAGCAGCGCATCTAGCGGGGGTTGGGATACGCAGTATTTT
NA	TRBJ2-7	13	NA	TRBV19	CASSDRDNYEQYF	TGTGCCAGTAGTGACCGGGACAACTACGAGCAGTACTTC
TRBD1	TRBJ1-2	13	NA	TRBV30	CATHRGTNYGYTF	TGTGCCACGCACAGGGGTACTAACTATGGCTACACCTTC
NA	TRBJ1-1	15	NA	TRBV5-1	CASRSHYGVNTEAFF	TGCGCCAGCAGGAGCCACTACGGAGTGAACACTGAAGCTTTCTTT
TRBD2	TRBJ2-1	13	few	TRBV2	CASSEGLNNEQFF	TGTGCCAGCAGTGAGGGACTAAACAATGAGCAGTTCTTC
TRBD1	TRBJ2-7	14	NA	TRBV2	CASSGTGGPYEQYF	TGTGCCAGCAGTGGGACAGGGGGCCCCTACGAGCAGTACTTC
TRBD2	TRBJ2-3	19	NA	TRBV27	CASSRYGTSGGASEDTQYF	TGTGCCAGCAGTCGATATGGGACTAGCGGGGGGGCGTCGGAAGATACGCAGTATTTT
NA	TRBJ2-3	15	NA	TRBV2	CAGDAGFTSTDTQYF	TGTGCCGGGGACGCGGGGTTCACTAGCACAGATACGCAGTATTTT
TRBD2	TRBJ2-3	16	NA	TRBV7-3	CASSRSASGGLDTQYF	TGTGCCAGCAGCAGGTCGGCTAGCGGGGGGCTAGATACGCAGTATTTT
NA	TRBJ1-1	14	NA	TRBV7-9	CASSQGGVNTEAFF	TGTGCCAGCTCCCAGGGTGGGGTGAACACTGAAGCTTTCTTT
NA	TRBJ2-7	15	NA	TRBV11-2	CASSNGQLVAYEQYF	TGTGCCAGCAGCAATGGACAGTTAGTAGCCTACGAGCAGTACTTC
NA	TRBJ1-1	13	once	TRBV27	CASSLGGVTEAFF	TGTGCCAGCAGTTTGGGCGGGGTCACTGAAGCTTTCTTT
TRBD1	TRBJ1-4	15	NA	TRBV2	CASTLSDRVNEKLFF	TGTGCCAGCACCCTCTCGGACAGGGTTAATGAAAAACTGTTTTTT
NA	TRBJ2-2	14	few	TRBV19	CASSLRRGTGELFF	TGTGCCAGTAGCTTACGACGGGGGACCGGGGAGCTGTTTTTT
TRBD2	TRBJ2-1	19	few	TRBV5-6	CASSPRTGLAGGSYNEQFF	TGTGCCAGCAGCCCCCGCACCGGACTAGCGGGGGGCTCCTACAATGAGCAGTTCTTC
TRBD1	TRBJ1-2	16	few	TRBV6-6	CASSYSPSGQDRGYTF	TGTGCCAGCAGTTACTCCCCCTCGGGACAGGATCGGGGCTACACCTTC
TRBD1	TRBJ2-1	15	NA	TRBV19	CATGTGWRVYNEQFF	TGTGCCACAGGGACAGGGTGGAGGGTTTACAATGAGCAGTTCTTC
TRBD1	TRBJ2-5	14	NA	TRBV19	CASSIRQGQETQYF	TGTGCCAGTAGTATCCGACAGGGCCAAGAGACCCAGTACTTC
NA	TRBJ2-1	15	NA	TRBV5-1	CASSLVQGQNNEQFF	TGCGCCAGCAGCTTGGTCCAGGGTCAGAACAATGAGCAGTTCTTC
NA	TRBJ1-1	13	NA	TRBV19	CASSSVPGTEAFF	TGTGCCAGTAGTTCAGTTCCGGGAACCGAGGCTTTCTTT
NA	TRBJ1-5	15	NA	TRBV6-5	CASSLLNLVNQPQHF	TGTGCCAGCAGTTTACTCAACCTAGTCAATCAGCCCCAGCATTTT
NA	TRBJ1-2	14	NA	TRBV7-9	CASSLAGTRGGYTF	TGTGCCAGCAGCTTAGCCGGGACTAGGGGTGGCTACACCTTC
TRBD1	TRBJ1-5	13	NA	TRBV6-5	CASSPGGNQPQHF	TGTGCCAGCAGCCCAGGGGGTAATCAGCCCCAGCATTTT
NA	TRBJ2-7	13	NA	TRBV5-1	CASSLKQSYEQYF	TGCGCCAGCAGCTTGAAACAATCCTACGAGCAGTACTTC
NA	TRBJ1-2	13	NA	TRBV7-9	CASSSDRPGGYTF	TGTGCCAGCAGTTCTGACAGGCCAGGGGGCTACACCTTC
NA	TRBJ2-7	16	NA	TRBV13	CASSLNRASPVHEQYF	TGTGCCAGCAGCTTAAACAGGGCCAGTCCGGTCCACGAGCAGTACTTC
TRBD2	TRBJ2-7	17	NA	TRBV25-1	CASSDSGDPIGPTEQYF	TGTGCCAGCAGTGATAGCGGGGACCCCATAGGTCCAACCGAGCAGTACTTC
NA	TRBJ2-7	14	once	TRBV5-4	CASSLGTPPYEQYF	TGTGCCAGCAGCTTGGGGACTCCCCCCTACGAGCAGTACTTC
TRBD1	TRBJ1-4	15	NA	TRBV5-1	CASSLTGGANEKLFF	TGCGCCAGCAGCTTGACAGGGGGAGCTAATGAAAAACTGTTTTTT
TRBD1	TRBJ1-1	17	NA	TRBV19	CASSTGTGGWLDTEAFF	TGTGCCAGTAGTACCGGGACAGGGGGCTGGTTGGACACTGAAGCTTTCTTT
TRBD1	TRBJ1-1	15	NA	TRBV5-6	CASSSWYRGNTEAFF	TGTGCCAGCAGCTCTTGGTACAGGGGGAACACTGAAGCTTTCTTT
TRBD1	TRBJ1-6	15	few	TRBV4-3	CASSVRQGDNSPLHF	TGCGCCAGCAGCGTTCGACAGGGAGATAATTCACCCCTCCACTTT
TRBD1	TRBJ1-2	15	NA	TRBV18	CASSRLRDSPYGYTF	TGTGCCAGCTCACGGTTACGGGACAGCCCCTATGGCTACACCTTC
NA	TRBJ2-7	14	NA	TRBV7-2	CASSLNDGGYEQYF	TGTGCCAGCAGCTTAAACGACGGCGGCTACGAGCAGTACTTC
NA	TRBJ1-2	15	NA	TRBV6-5	CASSLTSGLNYGYTF	TGTGCCAGCAGTTTAACTTCAGGGTTAAACTATGGCTACACCTTC
TRBD1	TRBJ2-7	14	NA	TRBV25-1	CASRGQVSSYEQYF	TGTGCCAGCAGGGGACAGGTTAGCTCCTACGAGCAGTACTTC
NA	TRBJ1-2	20	NA	TRBV7-3	CASSPKGRGAGVTDDYGYTF	TGTGCCAGCAGCCCGAAGGGGCGGGGGGCAGGCGTGACGGATGACTATGGCTACACCTTC
NA	TRBJ2-5	15	NA	TRBV6-5	CASSPKLGFQETQYF	TGTGCCAGCAGTCCGAAGTTGGGCTTCCAAGAGACCCAGTACTTC
NA	TRBJ1-2	16	NA	TRBV5-6	CASTPGWSEANYGYTF	TGTGCCAGCACCCCAGGGTGGTCCGAAGCTAACTATGGCTACACCTTC
TRBD1	TRBJ1-1	12	few	TRBV29-1	CSGGQGNTEAFF	TGCAGCGGTGGACAGGGGAACACTGAAGCTTTCTTT
NA	TRBJ1-2	12	NA	TRBV2	CASRETAGGYTF	TGTGCCAGCAGGGAGACAGCCGGCGGCTACACCTTC
TRBD1	TRBJ1-2	16	NA	TRBV6-5	CASSYYGQGAIDGYTF	TGTGCCAGCAGTTACTACGGACAGGGGGCGATTGATGGCTACACCTTC